One sample yielded the 9 T cell receptor beta chains listed below, sequenced in a study of a mutant IDH1 vaccine in newly diagnosed glioma. These receptors' antigens are unknown. The data were produced by immunoSEQ multiplex PCR, yet TCRdb's version contains in-frame clones alone and is incomplete. The sample consists of 77,000 or so clones, about 81% of them appearing once. Indicated time point: week 47, end of study. A 20-mer mutant IDH1 peptide at 300 ug was injected subcutaneously with topical imiquimod. The source was PBMCs, collected from a glioma patient whose treatment included an IDH1 peptide vaccine. The receptor source for this set is a man aged 35-49 years with glioma.

This rearrangement joins TRBV11-2 to TRBJ1-6, with D possibly matching TRBD1 (6 bases). This CDR3 has 13 amino acids. CDR1 SGHAT and CDR2 FQNNGV come from the germline V gene. With 5 bases removed from V and 9 bases from J, the gap between germline ends came to 11 bases. The CDR3 nucleotides read TGTGCCAGCAGCACGCAACAGGGTTCACCCCTCCACTTT. Its protein is CASSTQQGSPLHF.

V gene TRBV19 combines with J gene TRBJ1-2; TRBD1 might be the D (6 bases). Looked up from germline, CDR1 is LNHDA and CDR2 is SQIVND (reference sequence). Deletions cut 5 bases from V and 7 bases from J, with 17 bases between. The CDR3 has 14 amino acids. CDR3 coding DNA: TGTGCCAGTAGTGCGCATAGGGGGGCGGGTGGCTACACCTTC. This gives the protein CASSAHRGAGGYTF.

V is TRBV29-1 and J is TRBJ2-3; perhaps TRBD1 as D (6 bases). This CDR3 is built from 14 residues. Deletions cut 5 bases from V and 1 base from J, with 13 bases between. Germline V lookup: CDR1 SQVTM, CDR2 ANQGSEA. This CDR3 is CSVKQGFGTDTQYF. CDR3 DNA sequence: TGCAGCGTTAAGCAGGGGTTCGGCACAGATACGCAGTATTTT.

This clone was seen a handful of times. The rearrangement joins TRBV4-3 to TRBJ1-4; 7 bases are a match to TRBD1. The V segment lost 4 bases and the J segment 8 bases; nucleotides outside the gene matches: 10. Germline CDR1 reads LGHNA; CDR2 reads YSLEER. This CDR3 is built from 15 residues. The CDR3 protein is CASSPNSQGREKLFF. Here the CDR3 DNA reads TGCGCCAGCAGCCCGAATTCACAGGGGCGGGAAAAACTGTTTTTT.

The chain combines TRBV7-8 with TRBJ1-5; 7 bases fit TRBD1. Trimming removed 5 bases from V and 5 bases from J; junction bases left unmatched: 9. The CDR3 is 15 amino acids. Germline V gives CDR1 SGHVS, CDR2 FQNEAQ. The CDR3 loop reads CASSRQGNSYQPQHF. For the CDR3, the DNA is TGTGCCAGCAGCCGACAGGGAAATTCGTATCAGCCCCAGCATTTT.

The chain uses TRBV7-2 and TRBJ1-2, with D possibly matching TRBD1 (5 bases). This CDR3 contains 17 residues. Trimming took off 1 base at V and 0 bases at J, with 15 bases between the two ends. Germline CDR1 reads SGHTA; CDR2 reads FQGNSA. CDR3 DNA sequence: TGTGCCAGCAGCTTAGGATCGGAGGGGCCAGCTAACTATGGCTACACCTTC. This sequence encodes CASSLGSEGPANYGYTF.

V usage is TRBV28 and J usage is TRBJ2-7; 7 nucleotides line up with TRBD2. V shed 5 bases, J shed 3 bases, and the junction held 1 base outside the gene matches. CDR1 MDHEN and CDR2 SYDVKM come from the germline V gene. The CDR3 runs to 12 residues. CDR3 amino acids: CASSGLGYEQYF. The CDR3 region has the DNA TGTGCCAGCAGTGGACTAGGCTACGAGCAGTACTTC.

This rearrangement joins TRBV6-6 to TRBJ1-4; TRBD1 might be the D (6 bases). Trimming cost V 5 bases and J 13 bases, with 17 bases left between them. This CDR3 has 13 amino acids. Germline CDR1 reads MNHNY; CDR2 reads SVGAGI (reference sequence). The CDR3: CASSVQGHSGLFF. The CDR3 DNA is TGTGCCAGCAGTGTACAGGGCCATTCAGGACTGTTTTTT.

This clone showed up just a few times. The chain uses TRBV15 and TRBJ1-1; D not resolved. The length of the CDR3 is 13 residues. V was shortened by 0 bases and J by 6 bases, with 8 bases between the two germline ends. Germline V gene lookup returns CDR1 LNHNV and CDR2 YYDKDF (reference sequence). The CDR3 loop reads CATSRDLKAEAFF. CDR3 coding DNA: TGTGCCACCAGCAGAGATCTCAAGGCTGAAGCTTTCTTT. The full variable domain, rest sourced from reference TRBV15 and TRBJ1-1, is DAMVIQNPRYQVTQFGKPVTLSCSQTLNHNVMYWYQQKSSQAPKLLFHYYDKDFNNEADTPDNFQSRRPNTSFCFLDIRSPGLGDTAMYLCATSRDLKAEAFFGQGTRLTVV.